These 15 T cell receptor beta chains came from one sample sequenced in a study of shared clonotypes between healthy human individuals. Sequenced by immunoSEQ multiplex PCR; TCRdb stores in-frame clones only, minus some. The sample lists approximately 2.5 million clones, 90% to 95% seen once, with over 0.12% in the top ten. The sample was naive CD4+ T cells sorted from blood. This sample's subset: CD45RA+ positively selected. The receptors derive from a man between 18 and 35 years old in good health.

CDR3 loop: CASSKGEVGQGVSGANVLTF. The CDR3 DNA reads TGTGCCAGCAGCAAAGGTGAAGTGGGACAGGGCGTCTCTGGGGCCAACGTCCTGACTTTC. The chain recombines TRBV21-1 with TRBJ2-6; the D segment call TRBD1 is taken from the table without a DNA check. TRBV21-1 is noted as a pseudogene. There are 20 residues in the CDR3.

The V and J genes are TRBV6-6 and TRBJ2-3; 12 bases map to TRBD2. CDR3 size: 16 residues. The V segment lost 6 bases and the J segment 2 bases; nucleotides outside the gene matches: 6. The germline V gene has CDR1 MNHNY and CDR2 SVGAGI (reference sequence). The CDR3 region is CASRGLAGGSTDTQYF. The DNA of the CDR3 is TGTGCCAGCAGGGGGCTAGCGGGAGGGTCCACAGATACGCAGTATTTT.

The chain carries TRBV5-1 and TRBJ2-2; no clear D gene. The V and J ends lost 5 bases and 3 bases respectively, with 14 bases between them. The length of the CDR3 is 15 residues. CDR1 SGHRS and CDR2 YFSETQ come from the germline V gene. The CDR3 DNA reads as TGCGCCAGCAGTTCTTGGGGTCCGGACACCGGGGAGCTGTTTTTT. This gives the protein CASSSWGPDTGELFF.

This clone has a single count. The chain is built from TRBV7-2 and TRBJ2-5; 10 bases match TRBD2. The CDR3 is made up of 15 amino acids. V gave up 5 bases and J gave up 4 bases; unmatched junction bases: 7. Germline CDR1 SGHTA, CDR2 FQGNSA. In nucleotides, the CDR3 is TGTGCCAGCAGCACCCCTAGCGGGGGTAGAGAGACCCAGTACTTC. This gives the protein CASSTPSGGRETQYF.

To note about this clone: At the DNA level, this CDR3 is encoded by other sequences in the same sample as well. The chain combines TRBV30 with TRBJ2-2; D gene uncertain. Germline CDR1 GTSNPN, CDR2 SVGIG (reference sequence). The ends were cut back, 0 bases at V and 4 bases at J, with 0 bases in the middle. The CDR3 spans 11 residues. DNA for the CDR3: TGTGCCTGGAGTGTCACCGGGGAGCTGTTTTTT. Encoded protein: CAWSVTGELFF.

V gene TRBV18 combines with J gene TRBJ2-1; 14 nucleotides line up with TRBD2. Unmatched junction bases numbered 5, after V lost 1 base and J lost 9 bases. The V gene's germline CDR1 is KGHSH and CDR2 LQKENI. This CDR3 region has 16 residues. The CDR3 protein is CASSPQTSGGAGEQFF. CDR3 sequence (DNA): TGTGCCAGCTCACCACAGACTAGCGGGGGGGCCGGTGAGCAGTTCTTC.

This clone showed up just once. The rearrangement links TRBV5-1 to TRBJ2-3; D is undetermined. The CDR3 covers 13 residues. Trimming took off 4 bases at V and 9 bases at J, with 15 bases between the two ends. Germline V CDR1 and CDR2: SGHRS, YFSETQ. CDR3 amino acids: CASSPDGPYTQYF. The DNA for the CDR3 is TGCGCCAGCAGCCCGGACGGACCATACACGCAGTATTTT.

The rearrangement uses TRBV18 and TRBJ1-5; perhaps TRBD1 as D (6 bases). Germline CDR1 KGHSH, CDR2 LQKENI. The CDR3 is made up of 16 amino acids. V gave up 4 bases and J gave up 3 bases, with 16 bases separating them. The CDR3 is CASSLGQPQDNQPQHF. The CDR3 nucleotides are TGTGCCAGCTCACTCGGACAGCCACAAGACAATCAGCCCCAGCATTTT.

The chain is built from TRBV7-9 and TRBJ2-7, with 7 positions matching TRBD2. V lost 5 bases, J lost 6 bases, and 13 bases stayed unmatched. The CDR3 has 15 residues. Germline CDR1 is SEHNR and CDR2 is FQNEAQ (reference sequence). In DNA form, the CDR3 reads TGTGCCAGCAGCCCACGTATAGGCGCGGGAGCCGAGCAGTACTTC. Translated: CASSPRIGAGAEQYF.

The chain combines TRBV5-1 with TRBJ2-7; D gene unclear. CDR1 SGHRS and CDR2 YFSETQ come from the germline V gene. V was cut by 4 bases and J by 1 base, with 12 bases left in between. The CDR3 spans 14 residues. The CDR3 DNA sequence: TGCGCCAGCAGCCCGGTCGCGTCTTCCTACGAGCAGTACTTC. Its translation is CASSPVASSYEQYF.

CDR3: CASSKWDGTGGNEQYF. In DNA, the CDR3 is TGTGCCAGTAGTAAATGGGACGGGACAGGGGGCAACGAGCAGTACTTC. The V gene is TRBV19, the J gene TRBJ2-7, with 12 bases aligning to TRBD1. The CDR3 is 16 amino acids. Unmatched junction bases numbered 9, after V lost 4 bases and J lost 5 bases. The germline gives CDR1 LNHDA, CDR2 SQIVND (reference sequence).

V usage is TRBV6-1 and J usage is TRBJ2-7; TRBD2 is a possible D gene (6 bases). CDR3 size: 12 residues. Deletions cut 9 bases from V and 0 bases from J, with 9 bases between. Germline values: CDR1 MNHNS, CDR2 SASEGT. CDR3 loop: CASSGLSYEQYF. CDR3 DNA: TGTGCCAGTAGCGGACTCTCCTACGAGCAGTACTTC.

The chain couples TRBV6-1 to TRBJ1-6, with a possible D match to TRBD1 (5 bases). The CDR3 totals 15 residues. From germline, CDR1 is MNHNS and CDR2 SASEGT. V lost 6 bases and J lost 7, with 16 bases in between. CDR3 nucleotide sequence: TGTGCCAGCAGAACCCGGCAGGGTGGAAATTCACCCCTCCACTTT. Residues: CASRTRQGGNSPLHF.

Regarding this clone: Other DNA variants within this sample encode the same CDR3. The chain recombines TRBV7-2 with TRBJ1-1, with 7 bases identical to TRBD1. This CDR3 has 14 residues. The germline V gene encodes CDR1 SGHTA and CDR2 FQGNSA. The trim removed 5 bases at V and 4 bases at J, leaving 7 bases unmatched. DNA for the CDR3: TGTGCCAGCAGCCTAACAGGGGTGGGCACTGAAGCTTTCTTT. It yields the protein CASSLTGVGTEAFF.

A single count supports this clone. The V and J genes are TRBV6-1 and TRBJ2-7; D unresolved. The V and J ends lost 4 bases and 0 bases respectively, with 13 bases between them. The germline gives CDR1 MNHNS, CDR2 SASEGT. CDR3 length: 15 amino acids. The chain's CDR3 is CASSVVVGVSYEQYF. In nucleotides, the CDR3 is TGTGCCAGCAGTGTAGTGGTTGGTGTCTCCTACGAGCAGTACTTC.